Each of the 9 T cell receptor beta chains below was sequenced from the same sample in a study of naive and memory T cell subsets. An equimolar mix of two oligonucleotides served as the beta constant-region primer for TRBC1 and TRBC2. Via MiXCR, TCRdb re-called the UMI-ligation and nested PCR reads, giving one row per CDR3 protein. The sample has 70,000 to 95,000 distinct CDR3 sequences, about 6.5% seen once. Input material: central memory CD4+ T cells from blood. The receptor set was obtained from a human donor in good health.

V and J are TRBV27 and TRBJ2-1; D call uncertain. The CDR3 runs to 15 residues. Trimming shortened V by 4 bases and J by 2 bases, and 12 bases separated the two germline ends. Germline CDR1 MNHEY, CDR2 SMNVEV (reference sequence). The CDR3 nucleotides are TGTGCCAGCAGTTCGCACAATTCCGCCTACAATGAGCAGTTCTTC. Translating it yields CASSSHNSAYNEQFF.

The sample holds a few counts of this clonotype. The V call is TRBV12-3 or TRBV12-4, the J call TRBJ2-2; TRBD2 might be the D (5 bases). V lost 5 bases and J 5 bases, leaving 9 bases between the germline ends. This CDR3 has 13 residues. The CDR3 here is CASSRDRTGELFF. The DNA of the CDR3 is TGTGCCAGCAGTCGGGATAGGACCGGGGAGCTGTTTTTT.

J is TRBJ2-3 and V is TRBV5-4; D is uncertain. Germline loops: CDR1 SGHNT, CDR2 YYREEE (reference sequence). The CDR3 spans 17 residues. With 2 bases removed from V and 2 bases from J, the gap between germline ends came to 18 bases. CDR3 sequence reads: CASSLSISIASTDTQYF. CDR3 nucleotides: TGTGCCAGCAGCTTAAGTATTTCCATCGCTTCCACAGATACGCAGTATTTT. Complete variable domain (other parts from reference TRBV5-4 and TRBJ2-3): ETGVTQSPTHLIKTRGQQVTLRCSSQSGHNTVSWYQQALGQGPQFIFQYYREEENGRGNFPPRFSGLQFPNYSSELNVNALELDDSALYLCASSLSISIASTDTQYFGPGTRLTVL.

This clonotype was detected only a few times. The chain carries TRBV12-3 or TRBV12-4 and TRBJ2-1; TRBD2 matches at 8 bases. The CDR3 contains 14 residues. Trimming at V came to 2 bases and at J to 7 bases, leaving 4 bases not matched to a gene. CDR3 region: CASSLSASGNEQFF. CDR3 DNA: TGTGCCAGCAGTTTAAGTGCTAGCGGGAATGAGCAGTTCTTC.

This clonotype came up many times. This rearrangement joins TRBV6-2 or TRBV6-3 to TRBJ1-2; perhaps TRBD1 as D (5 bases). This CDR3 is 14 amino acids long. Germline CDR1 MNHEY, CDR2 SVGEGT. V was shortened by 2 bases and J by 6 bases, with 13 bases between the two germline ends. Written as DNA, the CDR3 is TGTGCCAGCAGTTACACTCAGGGTTCGGATGGCTACACCTTC. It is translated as CASSYTQGSDGYTF.

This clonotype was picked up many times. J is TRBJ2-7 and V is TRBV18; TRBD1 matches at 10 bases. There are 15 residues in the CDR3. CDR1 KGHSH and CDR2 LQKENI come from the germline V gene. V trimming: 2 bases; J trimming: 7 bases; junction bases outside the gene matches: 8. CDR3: CASSPRTGGSSEQYF. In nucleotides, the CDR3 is TGTGCCAGCTCACCAAGGACAGGGGGGTCTAGTGAGCAGTACTTC.

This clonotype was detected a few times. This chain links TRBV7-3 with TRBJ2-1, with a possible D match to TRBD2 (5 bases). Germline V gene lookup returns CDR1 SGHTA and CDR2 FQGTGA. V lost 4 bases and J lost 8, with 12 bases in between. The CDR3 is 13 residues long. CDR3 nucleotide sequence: TGTGCCAGCAGCTCCACCGGGGTTTATGAGCAGTTCTTC. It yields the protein CASSSTGVYEQFF.

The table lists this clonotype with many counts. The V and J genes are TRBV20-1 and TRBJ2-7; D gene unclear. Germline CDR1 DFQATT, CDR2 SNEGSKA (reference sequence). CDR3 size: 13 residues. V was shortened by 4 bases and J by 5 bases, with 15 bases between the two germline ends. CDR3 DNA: TGCAGTGCTAACCAGGCGGACCAAAACGAGCAGTACTTC. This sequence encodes CSANQADQNEQYF.

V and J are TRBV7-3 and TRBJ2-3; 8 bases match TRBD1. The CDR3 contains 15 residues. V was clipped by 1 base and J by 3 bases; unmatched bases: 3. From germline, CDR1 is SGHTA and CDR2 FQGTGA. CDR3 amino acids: CASSLSRDRTDTQYF. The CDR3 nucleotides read TGTGCCAGCAGCTTAAGTCGGGACAGGACAGATACGCAGTATTTT.